The 21 T cell receptor beta chains given below trace back to one sample, sequenced in a study of cytomegalovirus exposure and HLA in healthy donors. The PCR contained 60 Vbeta and 13 Jbeta primers. Clones were sequenced by immunoSEQ multiplex PCR, and TCRdb holds only the in-frame ones, with some missing. The table has about 190,000 clones, about 90% seen once. Material: PBMCs. The source of these receptors is a young man in good health and CMV-seronegative.

The chain carries TRBV30 and TRBJ2-7; TRBD2 aligns across 8 bases. The CDR3 runs 15 residues. In germline, CDR1 is GTSNPN, CDR2 SVGIG (reference sequence). J gave up 2 bases and V 3 bases, and 9 bases lay outside the gene matches. DNA of the CDR3: TGTGCCTGGAGGAGAAGGACTAGCTACCCCTACGAGCAGTACTTC. Its protein product is CAWRRRTSYPYEQYF.

J is TRBJ2-7 and V is TRBV27, with a weak D call TRBD1 (7 bases). The CDR3 spans 18 residues. Germline CDR1 MNHEY, CDR2 SMNVEV (reference sequence). Trimming stripped 7 bases from V and 3 bases from J, with 28 bases between. CDR3 bases: TGTGCCAGCACTCCGGGACAAGGGGGAGTCCAGGGGGGCTACGAGCAGTACTTC. Amino acid sequence: CASTPGQGGVQGGYEQYF.

The chain combines TRBV4-3 with TRBJ2-1; 11 nucleotides align to TRBD2. V lost 0 bases, J lost 8 bases, and 6 bases stayed unmatched. The germline gives CDR1 LGHNA, CDR2 YSLEER. This CDR3 comprises 16 residues. The CDR3 bases are TGCGCCAGCAGCCAAGACTTAGCGGGGGGGCTGGATGAGCAGTTCTTC. As protein: CASSQDLAGGLDEQFF.

The V and J genes are TRBV5-4 and TRBJ2-1; D might be TRBD1 (5 bases). Trimming took 1 base from V and 9 from J, leaving 11 bases between them. CDR1 SGHNT and CDR2 YYREEE come from the germline V gene (reference sequence). This CDR3 has 13 residues. The CDR3 region is CASSLIPRAEQFF. The CDR3 coding sequence is TGTGCCAGCAGCTTGATACCCAGGGCTGAGCAGTTCTTC.

The rearrangement links TRBV29-1 to TRBJ2-3, with D possibly matching TRBD1 (5 bases). This CDR3 comprises 14 residues. Germline V CDR1 and CDR2: SQVTM, ANQGSEA. The ends were cut back, 1 base at V and 6 bases at J, with 14 bases in the middle. As DNA, the CDR3 is TGCAGCGTTGAAGGGGCAGGGTTGACCGATACGCAGTATTTT. It codes for CSVEGAGLTDTQYF.

The chain is built from TRBV6-1 and TRBJ1-1; 10 nucleotides match TRBD1. Trimming removed 3 bases from V and 6 bases from J; junction bases left unmatched: 10. CDR1 and CDR2 from the germline V gene are MNHNS and SASEGT. This CDR3 is built from 16 residues. The CDR3 coding sequence is TGTGCCAGCAGTGACCCCCCCGGGACAGGGGTTCCTGAAGCTTTCTTT. It is translated as CASSDPPGTGVPEAFF.

Comments on this clone: One end of the junction varies from germline; a read error may be responsible. The rearrangement links TRBV7-9 to TRBJ2-5; 8 bases agree with TRBD2. In germline, CDR1 is SEHNR, CDR2 FQNEAQ (reference sequence). The CDR3 has 17 amino acids. In DNA form, the CDR3 reads TGTTCCAGCAGCTCGCATAGGTCTAGCGGGCCTGGGGAGACCCAGTACTTC. It yields the protein CSSSSHRSSGPGETQYF.

This clone was seen a handful of times. V gene TRBV7-2 combines with J gene TRBJ2-4; 8 bases map to TRBD2. In germline, CDR1 is SGHTA, CDR2 FQGNSA. Trimming cost V 5 bases and J 7 bases; bases outside gene matches: 7. The CDR3 runs to 14 residues. CDR3 in amino acids: CASSPRGAGNIQYF. The CDR3 nucleotides read TGTGCCAGCAGCCCGCGGGGGGCAGGCAACATTCAGTACTTC. Full variable domain (rest looked up from reference TRBV7-2 and TRBJ2-4): GAGVSQSPSNKVTEKGKDVELRCDPISGHTALYWYRQSLGQGLEFLIYFQGNSAPDKSGLPSDRFSAERTGGSVSTLTIQRTQQEDSAVYLCASSPRGAGNIQYFGAGTRLSVL.

This clone was detected a few times. The chain joins TRBV7-2 to TRBJ1-5; D uncertain. Germline V lookup: CDR1 SGHTA, CDR2 FQGNSA. The V and J ends lost 2 bases and 0 bases respectively, with 11 bases between them. The CDR3 is made up of 16 amino acids. The CDR3 DNA sequence: TGTGCCAGCAGCTTATCGTCGGGGAATAGCAATCAGCCCCAGCATTTT. Protein sequence: CASSLSSGNSNQPQHF. The entire variable domain, with the rest obtained from reference TRBV7-2 and TRBJ1-5, is as follows: GAGVSQSPSNKVTEKGKDVELRCDPISGHTALYWYRQSLGQGLEFLIYFQGNSAPDKSGLPSDRFSAERTGGSVSTLTIQRTQQEDSAVYLCASSLSSGNSNQPQHFGDGTRLSIL.

The chain uses TRBV5-4 and TRBJ2-6, with no clear D. From germline, CDR1 is SGHNT and CDR2 YYREEE (reference sequence). The CDR3 sequence is 16 residues long. V was shortened by 1 base and J by 1 base, with 9 bases between the two germline ends. The CDR3 DNA reads as TGTGCCAGCAGCTTGTATCGAGCTTCTGGGGCCAACGTCCTGACTTTC. It is translated as CASSLYRASGANVLTF.

V usage is TRBV28 and J usage is TRBJ2-7, with a possible D match to TRBD2 (5 bases). V was trimmed by 2 bases and J by 3 bases, leaving 11 bases between them. Germline CDR1 and CDR2: MDHEN and SYDVKM. The length of the CDR3 is 14 residues. The CDR3 reads CASSLISEGYEQYF. CDR3 DNA sequence: TGTGCCAGCAGTTTAATCAGTGAGGGCTACGAGCAGTACTTC.

The V and J genes are TRBV15 and TRBJ2-7; 8 positions agree with TRBD2. V was pared by 3 bases and J by 3 bases, with 10 bases of the junction left unmatched. The CDR3 consists of 16 residues. Germline assignment: CDR1 LNHNV and CDR2 YYDKDF (reference sequence). In DNA form, the CDR3 reads TGTGCCACCAGCAGGCCTTTGGGGGCGGGAGGCTACGAGCAGTACTTC. Its translation is CATSRPLGAGGYEQYF.

The sample holds a few counts of this clone. The junction departs from the called germline gene at one end, perhaps through a read error. The chain recombines TRBV7-9 with TRBJ1-5; 7 bases line up with TRBD1. Germline CDR1 SEHNR, CDR2 FQNEAQ (reference sequence). This CDR3 is built from 16 residues. The CDR3 nucleotides read TGTTCCAGCAGTCAAGGGGGCATGGGGGCGGATCAGCCCCAGCATTTT. Translated, it gives CSSSQGGMGADQPQHF.

The chain couples TRBV7-9 to TRBJ2-7, with D uncertain. V lost 1 base and J lost 7, with 11 bases in between. CDR3 size: 13 residues. Germline V gives CDR1 SEHNR, CDR2 FQNEAQ (reference sequence). The CDR3 DNA sequence: TGTGCCAGCAGCTTAGGAGGTCTCGGTGAGCAGTACTTC. Residues: CASSLGGLGEQYF.

This sequence joins TRBV7-8 and TRBJ2-3; D is possibly TRBD1 (6 bases). Germline CDR1 SGHVS, CDR2 FQNEAQ. CDR3 size: 14 residues. V was clipped by 3 bases and J by 3 bases, with 10 bases between them. CDR3 residues: CASSLDSATDTQYF. CDR3 coding DNA: TGTGCCAGCAGCTTGGACAGTGCGACAGATACGCAGTATTTT.

This clone has a single count. The chain couples TRBV4-2 to TRBJ2-5; 15 positions agree with TRBD2. The CDR3 length is 17 residues. The V gene's germline CDR1 is LGHNA and CDR2 YNFKEQ. V dropped 4 bases and J dropped 4; count of bases not matched to a gene: 7. The CDR3 spells CASSPRTSGGDRETQYF. CDR3 nucleotides: TGTGCCAGCAGCCCCCGGACTAGCGGGGGGGACAGAGAGACCCAGTACTTC.

The genes are TRBV6-5 and TRBJ2-2, with 8 bases aligning to TRBD2. V was pared by 3 bases and J by 5 bases, with 8 bases of the junction left unmatched. The germline V gene encodes CDR1 MNHEY and CDR2 SVGAGI. This CDR3 region has 16 residues. The CDR3 loop is CASSYSGGGYTGELFF. DNA of the CDR3: TGTGCCAGCAGTTATTCCGGGGGGGGGTATACCGGGGAGCTGTTTTTT.

The genes are TRBV7-9 and TRBJ2-6, with 8 bases identical to TRBD1. The junction had 4 bases not matched to a gene; V was cut back by 4 bases and J by 2 bases. This CDR3 is 16 amino acids long. Germline lookup yields CDR1 SEHNR and CDR2 FQNEAQ (reference sequence). The CDR3: CASSWDRSTGANVLTF. In nucleotides, the CDR3 is TGTGCCAGCAGCTGGGACAGGAGCACTGGGGCCAACGTCCTGACTTTC. The full variable domain, in which reference TRBV7-9 and TRBJ2-6 provide the parts outside the CDR3, is DTGVSQNPRHKITKRGQNVTFRCDPISEHNRLYWYRQTLGQGPEFLTYFQNEAQLEKSRLLSDRFSAERPKGSFSTLEIQRTEQGDSAMYLCASSWDRSTGANVLTFGAGSRLTVL.

This clone was picked up one time. This chain uses TRBV10-1 with TRBJ2-5; 8 nucleotides line up with TRBD1. Per germline, CDR1 WNHNN and CDR2 SYGVQD (reference sequence). Trimming took 8 bases from V and 3 from J; bases not matched to a gene: 23. The CDR3 is 19 amino acids. Written as DNA, the CDR3 is TGCGCCAGCCCCTGGGTGCCCTCTCCCGGGACAGGAAAGAAAGAGACCCAGTACTTC. It encodes CASPWVPSPGTGKKETQYF.

CDR3 DNA sequence: TGCGCCAGCAGCCACGAGACAGGGGACTACGAGCAGTACTTC. Translation: CASSHETGDYEQYF. V gene TRBV4-1 combines with J gene TRBJ2-7; 8 positions agree with TRBD1. The germline V gene encodes CDR1 MGHRA and CDR2 YSYEKL. The CDR3 has 14 residues. The trim removed 3 bases at V and 3 bases at J, leaving 4 bases unmatched.

This sequence joins TRBV9 and TRBJ2-3, with 11 bases identical to TRBD2. Trimming removed 2 bases from V and 5 bases from J; junction bases left unmatched: 1. Germline V lookup: CDR1 SGDLS, CDR2 YYNGEE. This CDR3 region has 14 residues. The CDR3 DNA sequence: TGTGCCAGCAGCGTTGGACTAGCGGGAGATACGCAGTATTTT. Encoded protein: CASSVGLAGDTQYF.